The next 20 T cell receptor beta chains were all read from a single sample in a study of PD-1 blockade in classical Hodgkin lymphoma. Method: immunoSEQ multiplex PCR; TCRdb's copy keeps in-frame clones and lacks some. The table includes some 25,000 clones, around 90% detected once. Each patient's relapse followed autologous stem cell transplantation, and brentuximab vedotin exposure varied. After thawing, PBMCs were subjected to magnetic negative selection to isolate CD8+ T cells. Source: CD8+ T cells from blood, taken at baseline. Receptor source: a human donor with classical Hodgkin lymphoma.

V usage is TRBV7-6 and J usage is TRBJ1-1; D might be TRBD1 (6 bases). This CDR3 is 13 amino acids long. Trimming took off 2 bases at V and 5 bases at J, with 9 bases between the two ends. CDR1 is SGHVS, CDR2 FNYEAQ, per germline. CDR3 nucleotide sequence: TGTGCCAGCAGCTTAAGAAGGGGGACTGAAGCTTTCTTT. Translating it yields CASSLRRGTEAFF.

V gene TRBV10-1 combines with J gene TRBJ2-2; perhaps TRBD2 as D (6 bases). This CDR3 comprises 14 residues. V lost 4 bases and J lost 4, with 10 bases in between. In germline, CDR1 is WNHNN, CDR2 SYGVQD (reference sequence). The CDR3 coding sequence is TGCGCCAGCAGTGTGGAGGGTGCCACCGGGGAGCTGTTTTTT. This encodes CASSVEGATGELFF.

The chain joins TRBV7-3 to TRBJ2-3; 7 nucleotides agree with TRBD2. Germline V lookup: CDR1 SGHTA, CDR2 FQGTGA. CDR3 length equals 17 residues. Unmatched junction bases numbered 9, after V lost 3 bases and J lost 0 bases. CDR3 bases: TGTGCCAGCAGCTTGCCGCGGGACTACCAAAGCACAGATACGCAGTATTTT. Amino acid sequence: CASSLPRDYQSTDTQYF.

Note on this clone: This CDR3 is also generated by other DNA sequences in the sample. The chain is built from TRBV27 and TRBJ1-1; D is uncertain. This CDR3 comprises 13 residues. Germline-derived CDR1 and CDR2 are MNHEY and SMNVEV (reference sequence). The V end lost 2 bases, the J end lost 1 base, and 5 bases lay between the germline ends. CDR3 sequence (DNA): TGTGCCAGCAGTTTAGGAGGGAACACTGAAGCTTTCTTT. Amino acids: CASSLGGNTEAFF.

The chain combines TRBV10-3 with TRBJ2-2; TRBD2 is a possible D gene (7 bases). The germline V gene encodes CDR1 ENHRY and CDR2 SYGVKD. Trimming took 0 bases from V and 1 from J, leaving 12 bases between them. The CDR3 is made up of 17 amino acids. CDR3 sequence reads: CAISESSGTLNTGELFF. DNA of the CDR3: TGTGCCATCAGTGAGTCGAGCGGGACACTGAACACCGGGGAGCTGTTTTTT.

The chain links TRBV7-9 to TRBJ2-1; D is perhaps TRBD2 (6 bases). The ends were cut back, 7 bases at V and 9 bases at J, with 22 bases in the middle. The CDR3 runs to 15 residues. Germline CDR1 SEHNR, CDR2 FQNEAQ (reference sequence). CDR3 region: CASTIGLAGSSEQFF. As DNA, the CDR3 is TGTGCCAGCACCATAGGACTGGCGGGATCTAGTGAGCAGTTCTTC.

The chain uses TRBV7-7 and TRBJ2-1, with unresolved D. This CDR3 has 13 amino acids. The germline gives CDR1 SSHAT, CDR2 FNYEAQ (reference sequence). CDR3 in DNA: TGTGCTAGCTCGTACAGCTCCTACAATGAGCAGTTCTTC. This codes for CASSYSSYNEQFF.

This sequence joins TRBV29-1 and TRBJ2-6, with TRBD1 identical over 7 bases. Germline V gene lookup returns CDR1 SQVTM and CDR2 ANQGSEA. V shed 6 bases, J shed 0 bases, and the junction held 11 bases outside the gene matches. This CDR3 contains 17 residues. In DNA, the CDR3 is TGCAGCGTCGCTGGCCCGGGACAGAACTCTGGGGCCAACGTCCTGACTTTC. This sequence encodes CSVAGPGQNSGANVLTF.

The rearrangement uses TRBV5-1 and TRBJ1-5, with D unclear. Germline loops: CDR1 SGHRS, CDR2 YFSETQ. Trimming took off 0 bases at V and 2 bases at J, with 9 bases between the two ends. The CDR3 is made up of 15 amino acids. The CDR3 bases are TGCGCCAGCAGCTTGGACATTTCGGGCAATCAGCCCCAGCATTTT. This encodes CASSLDISGNQPQHF. The full variable domain, in which reference TRBV5-1 and TRBJ1-5 provide the parts outside the CDR3, is KAGVTQTPRYLIKTRGQQVTLSCSPISGHRSVSWYQQTPGQGLQFLFEYFSETQRNKGNFPGRFSGRQFSNSRSEMNVSTLELGDSALYLCASSLDISGNQPQHFGDGTRLSIL.

The chain uses TRBV9 and TRBJ1-5; D is uncertain. The CDR3 covers 14 residues. Germline lookup yields CDR1 SGDLS and CDR2 YYNGEE. The germline V and J ends were trimmed by 1 base and 6 bases, with 11 bases remaining between them. CDR3 DNA: TGTGCCAGCAGCGTATGGGCGGGAGGTCAGCCCCAGCATTTT. This sequence encodes CASSVWAGGQPQHF.

The chain links TRBV15 to TRBJ2-1; D remains unclear. Germline lookup yields CDR1 LNHNV and CDR2 YYDKDF (reference sequence). V was pared by 1 base and J by 0 bases, with 7 bases between. The CDR3 is 15 amino acids. The CDR3 spells CATSRVRSSYNEQFF. The CDR3 bases are TGTGCCACCAGCAGAGTCCGTTCCTCCTACAATGAGCAGTTCTTC. Variable domain in full (rest from reference TRBV15 and TRBJ2-1): DAMVIQNPRYQVTQFGKPVTLSCSQTLNHNVMYWYQQKSSQAPKLLFHYYDKDFNNEADTPDNFQSRRPNTSFCFLDIRSPGLGDTAMYLCATSRVRSSYNEQFFGPGTRLTVL.

This chain connects TRBV30 to TRBJ2-7, with a tentative D call TRBD1 (6 bases). V was shortened by 0 bases and J by 3 bases, with 21 bases between the two germline ends. CDR3 size: 17 residues. Germline assignment: CDR1 GTSNPN and CDR2 SVGIG (reference sequence). The CDR3 DNA is TGTGCCTGGAGTGTAGCCCCCCCGAAAGGGACACACTACGAGCAGTACTTC. Translating it yields CAWSVAPPKGTHYEQYF.

The chain couples TRBV6-1 to TRBJ2-1; D not certain. The germline gives CDR1 MNHNS, CDR2 SASEGT. The CDR3 totals 15 residues. V was shortened by 8 bases and J by 7 bases, with 21 bases between the two germline ends. The CDR3 DNA follows: TGTGCCAGCCCCTTAGGCGGAGAAGAATCGAATGAGCAGTTCTTC. It codes for CASPLGGEESNEQFF.

This rearrangement joins TRBV27 to TRBJ2-3; TRBD2 agrees at 9 bases. CDR1 MNHEY and CDR2 SMNVEV come from the germline V gene (reference sequence). This CDR3 spans 16 amino acids. V lost 2 bases and J lost 6; bases outside the gene matches: 9. The CDR3 is CASSLAGGIVRDTQYF. CDR3 coding DNA: TGTGCCAGCAGTTTAGCGGGAGGGATAGTGAGGGATACGCAGTATTTT.

The rearrangement joins TRBV30 to TRBJ2-3; D might be TRBD1 (5 bases). In germline, CDR1 is GTSNPN, CDR2 SVGIG (reference sequence). V dropped 1 base and J dropped 0 bases, with 11 bases sitting between them. This CDR3 has 15 residues. DNA of the CDR3: TGTGCCTGGAGTGATGCAGGGTCCAGCACAGATACGCAGTATTTT. Protein product: CAWSDAGSSTDTQYF.

The chain has TRBV28 and TRBJ2-3, with 14 nucleotides matching TRBD2. J gave up 1 base and V 6 bases, and 6 bases lay outside the gene matches. Looked up from germline, CDR1 is MDHEN and CDR2 is SYDVKM. The CDR3 loop spans 17 amino acids. CDR3 protein: CASSSPGLAGGTDTQYF. In nucleotides, the CDR3 is TGTGCCAGCAGCTCGCCGGGACTAGCGGGAGGCACAGATACGCAGTATTTT. Complete variable domain (other parts from reference TRBV28 and TRBJ2-3): DVKVTQSSRYLVKRTGEKVFLECVQDMDHENMFWYRQDPGLGLRLIYFSYDVKMKEKGDIPEGYSVSREKKERFSLILESASTNQTSMYLCASSSPGLAGGTDTQYFGPGTRLTVL.

The chain recombines TRBV5-6 with TRBJ2-1; 7 positions match TRBD2. Germline CDR1 reads SGHDT; CDR2 reads YYEEEE. The CDR3 spans 13 residues. Unmatched junction bases numbered 2, after V lost 2 bases and J lost 6 bases. CDR3 sequence reads: CASSLGLVNEQFF. The CDR3 DNA reads TGTGCCAGCAGCTTAGGACTAGTCAATGAGCAGTTCTTC.

A single count supports this clone. The chain carries TRBV7-9 and TRBJ2-1; 7 bases are shared with TRBD2. CDR3 length: 15 amino acids. CDR1 and CDR2 (germline): SEHNR, FQNEAQ (reference sequence). V lost 6 bases to trimming and J lost 3 bases; unmatched junction nucleotides: 8. CDR3 protein: CASRRVGGNYNEQFF. The CDR3 region has the DNA TGTGCCAGCAGAAGAGTGGGGGGGAACTACAATGAGCAGTTCTTC.

The chain combines TRBV7-9 with TRBJ2-1; TRBD1 matches 8 bases. Germline assignment: CDR1 SEHNR and CDR2 FQNEAQ (reference sequence). CDR3 length: 13 amino acids. The junction had 6 bases not matched to a gene; V was cut back by 1 base and J by 13 bases. CDR3 sequence reads: CASSLESTGAQFF. As DNA, the CDR3 is TGTGCCAGCAGCTTAGAATCGACAGGGGCTCAGTTCTTC.

V usage is TRBV7-8 and J usage is TRBJ2-7; 8 bases agree with TRBD2. This CDR3 spans 16 amino acids. Germline CDR1 is SGHVS and CDR2 is FQNEAQ. J gave up 3 bases and V 1 base, and 8 bases lay outside the gene matches. This CDR3 reads CASSLELAGPNYEQYF. Written as DNA, the CDR3 is TGTGCCAGCAGCTTAGAGCTAGCGGGCCCGAACTACGAGCAGTACTTC. Supplemented by reference TRBV7-8 and TRBJ2-7, the full variable domain reads GAGVSQSPRYKVAKRGQDVALRCDPISGHVSLFWYQQALGQGPEFLTYFQNEAQLDKSGLPSDRFFAERPEGSVSTLKIQRTQQEDSAVYLCASSLELAGPNYEQYFGPGTRLTVT.